The sequence of this T cell receptor beta chain was determined in a study of siplizumab effects on memory and regulatory T cells. A note on this clone: Its antigen is unidentified.

The germline CDR1 and CDR2 sequences are SEHNR and FQNEAQ (reference sequence). With 5 bases clipped from V and 3 bases from J, the junction kept 7 bases outside the gene matches. This CDR3 comprises 14 residues. The study's findings and limits: Most proliferating CD4+ or CD8+ clones, roughly 75-95%, had no naive or memory assignment. Unstimulated subsets captured only a minor fraction of alloreactive clones.

Cells that made up the mixed lymphocyte reaction were cocultured at 37°C for about six days. The assay was immunoSEQ multiplex PCR, and TCRdb's table has in-frame clones only and misses some. Of fewer than 5,500 clones in the sample, 45% to 60% were seen once. The sequence came from a human donor in good health; the cells came from an allogeneic mixed lymphocyte reaction. Some clones in this sample may be carry-over from other donors' samples. The sequenced material came from CFSE-low (dividing) CD4+ T cells sorted from an allogeneic mixed lymphocyte reaction. This chain connects TRBV7-9 to TRBJ2-7; 7 bases map to TRBD2. The CDR3 bases are TGTGCCAGCAGCCAGCTCGGCGGGAGCTACGAGCAGTACTTC. Protein sequence: CASSQLGGSYEQYF.